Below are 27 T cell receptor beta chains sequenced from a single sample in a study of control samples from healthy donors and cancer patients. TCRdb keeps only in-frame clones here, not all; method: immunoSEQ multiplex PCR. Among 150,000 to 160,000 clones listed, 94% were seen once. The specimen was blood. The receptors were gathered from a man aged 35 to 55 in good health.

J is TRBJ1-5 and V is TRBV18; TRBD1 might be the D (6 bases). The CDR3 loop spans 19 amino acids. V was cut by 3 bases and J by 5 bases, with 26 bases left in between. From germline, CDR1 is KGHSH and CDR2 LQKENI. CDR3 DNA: TGTGCCAGCTCACCGTTAGGGACGTCGGGGAGGGGGGGCGATCAGCCCCAGCATTTT. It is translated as CASSPLGTSGRGGDQPQHF.

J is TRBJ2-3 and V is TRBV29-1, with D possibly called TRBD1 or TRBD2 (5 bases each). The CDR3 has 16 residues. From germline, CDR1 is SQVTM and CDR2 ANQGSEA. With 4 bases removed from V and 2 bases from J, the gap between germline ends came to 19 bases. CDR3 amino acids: CSVGFTGTAPTDTQYF. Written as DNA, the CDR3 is TGCAGCGTTGGCTTTACGGGGACCGCACCCACAGATACGCAGTATTTT.

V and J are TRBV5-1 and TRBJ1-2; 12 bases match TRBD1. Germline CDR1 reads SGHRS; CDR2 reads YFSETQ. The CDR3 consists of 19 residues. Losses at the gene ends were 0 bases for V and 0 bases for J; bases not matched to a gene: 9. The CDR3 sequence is CASSLAPVGTGGPNYGYTF. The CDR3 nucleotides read TGCGCCAGCAGCTTGGCCCCAGTTGGGACAGGGGGCCCTAACTATGGCTACACCTTC.

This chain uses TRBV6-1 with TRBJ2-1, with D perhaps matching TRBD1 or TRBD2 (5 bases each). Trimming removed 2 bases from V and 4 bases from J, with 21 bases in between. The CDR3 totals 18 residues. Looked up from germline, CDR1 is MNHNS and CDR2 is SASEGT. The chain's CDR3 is CASSEKLGGSGLYNEQFF. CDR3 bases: TGTGCCAGCAGTGAAAAGCTTGGGGGTTCCGGGCTTTACAATGAGCAGTTCTTC.

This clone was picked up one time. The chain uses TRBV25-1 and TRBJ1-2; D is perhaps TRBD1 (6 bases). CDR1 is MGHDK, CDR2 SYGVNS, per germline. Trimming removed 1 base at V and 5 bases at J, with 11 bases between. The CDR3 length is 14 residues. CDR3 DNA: TGTGCCAGCAGTGAATCGGGGGGCGAGTATGGCTACACCTTC. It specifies CASSESGGEYGYTF.

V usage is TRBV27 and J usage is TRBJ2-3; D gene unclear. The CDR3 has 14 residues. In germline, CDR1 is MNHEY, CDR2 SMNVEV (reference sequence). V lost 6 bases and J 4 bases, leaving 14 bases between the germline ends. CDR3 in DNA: TGTGCCAGCAGCCCCCGGGTCCCGGCAGATACGCAGTATTTT. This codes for CASSPRVPADTQYF.

CDR3 protein: CASSWGDEQFF. CDR3 bases: TGTGCCAGCAGCTGGGGGGATGAGCAGTTCTTC. The V call is TRBV6-6, the J call TRBJ2-1; perhaps TRBD2 as D (6 bases). Trimming took 6 bases from V and 8 from J, leaving 8 bases between them. Germline CDR1 MNHNY, CDR2 SVGAGI (reference sequence). The CDR3 contains 11 residues.

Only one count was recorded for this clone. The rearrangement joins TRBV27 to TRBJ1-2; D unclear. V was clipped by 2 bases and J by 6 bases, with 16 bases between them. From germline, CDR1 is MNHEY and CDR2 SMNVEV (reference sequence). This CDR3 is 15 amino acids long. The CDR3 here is CASSLGWTGEHGYTF. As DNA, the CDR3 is TGTGCCAGCAGTTTAGGGTGGACGGGCGAGCATGGCTACACCTTC.

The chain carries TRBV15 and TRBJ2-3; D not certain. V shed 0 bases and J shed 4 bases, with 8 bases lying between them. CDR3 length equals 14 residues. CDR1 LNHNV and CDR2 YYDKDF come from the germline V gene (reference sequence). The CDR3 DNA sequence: TGTGCCACCAGCAGAGACGCCAGCTCAGATACGCAGTATTTT. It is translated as CATSRDASSDTQYF. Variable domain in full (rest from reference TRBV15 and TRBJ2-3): DAMVIQNPRYQVTQFGKPVTLSCSQTLNHNVMYWYQQKSSQAPKLLFHYYDKDFNNEADTPDNFQSRRPNTSFCFLDIRSPGLGDTAMYLCATSRDASSDTQYFGPGTRLTVL.

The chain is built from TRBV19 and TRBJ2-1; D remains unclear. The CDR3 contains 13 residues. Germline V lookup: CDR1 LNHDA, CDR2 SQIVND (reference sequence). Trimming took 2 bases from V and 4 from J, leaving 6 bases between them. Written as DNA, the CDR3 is TGTGCCAGTAGTATAAGGGAATACAATGAGCAGTTCTTC. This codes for CASSIREYNEQFF.

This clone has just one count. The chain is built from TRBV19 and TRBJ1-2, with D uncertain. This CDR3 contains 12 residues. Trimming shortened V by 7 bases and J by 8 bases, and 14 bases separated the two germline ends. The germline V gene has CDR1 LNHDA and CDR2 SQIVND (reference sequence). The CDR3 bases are TGTGCCAGTACGCTCGGGAGAAGCGGCTACACCTTC. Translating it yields CASTLGRSGYTF.

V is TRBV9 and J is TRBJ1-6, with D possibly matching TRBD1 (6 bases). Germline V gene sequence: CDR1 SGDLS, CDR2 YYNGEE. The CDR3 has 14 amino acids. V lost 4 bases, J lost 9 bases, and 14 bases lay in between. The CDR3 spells CASSPRQVSSPLHF. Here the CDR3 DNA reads TGTGCCAGCAGCCCCCGACAGGTTTCTTCACCCCTCCACTTT.

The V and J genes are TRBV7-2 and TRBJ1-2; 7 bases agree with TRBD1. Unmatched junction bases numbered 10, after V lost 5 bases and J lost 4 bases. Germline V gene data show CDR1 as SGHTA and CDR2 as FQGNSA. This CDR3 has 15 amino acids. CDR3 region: CASSIDREVAYGYTF. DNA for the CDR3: TGTGCCAGCAGCATAGACAGGGAGGTCGCCTATGGCTACACCTTC.

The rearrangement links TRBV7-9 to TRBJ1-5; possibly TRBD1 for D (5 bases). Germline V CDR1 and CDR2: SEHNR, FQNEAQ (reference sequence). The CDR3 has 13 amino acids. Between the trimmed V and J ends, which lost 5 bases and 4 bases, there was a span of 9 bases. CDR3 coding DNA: TGTGCCAGCAGCACGGGACCTAATCAGCCCCAGCATTTT. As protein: CASSTGPNQPQHF.

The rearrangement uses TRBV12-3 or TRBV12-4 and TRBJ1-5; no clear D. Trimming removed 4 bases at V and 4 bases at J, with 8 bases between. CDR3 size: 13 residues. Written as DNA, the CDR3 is TGTGCCAGCAGTTCCCTCGGAAATCAGCCCCAGCATTTT. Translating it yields CASSSLGNQPQHF.

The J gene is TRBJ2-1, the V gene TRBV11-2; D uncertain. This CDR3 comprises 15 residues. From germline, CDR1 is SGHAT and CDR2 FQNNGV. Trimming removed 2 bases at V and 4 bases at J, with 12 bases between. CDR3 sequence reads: CASSLQPGPYNEQFF. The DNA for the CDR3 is TGTGCCAGCAGCTTACAACCCGGACCTTACAATGAGCAGTTCTTC.

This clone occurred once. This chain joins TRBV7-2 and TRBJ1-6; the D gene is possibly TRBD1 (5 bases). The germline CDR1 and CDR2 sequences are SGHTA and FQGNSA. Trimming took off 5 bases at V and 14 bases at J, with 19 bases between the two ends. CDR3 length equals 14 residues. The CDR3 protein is CASSPGTPVGALHF. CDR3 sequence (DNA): TGTGCCAGCAGCCCCGGGACTCCAGTAGGGGCCCTCCACTTT. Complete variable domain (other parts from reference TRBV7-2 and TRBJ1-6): GAGVSQSPSNKVTEKGKDVELRCDPISGHTALYWYRQSLGQGLEFLIYFQGNSAPDKSGLPSDRFSAERTGGSVSTLTIQRTQQEDSAVYLCASSPGTPVGALHFGNGTRLTVT.

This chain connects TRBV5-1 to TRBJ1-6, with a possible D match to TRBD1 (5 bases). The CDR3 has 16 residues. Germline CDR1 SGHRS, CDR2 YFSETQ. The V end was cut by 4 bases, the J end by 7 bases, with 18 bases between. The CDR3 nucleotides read TGCGCCAGCAGCACCCACGCTCCAGGGAACAATTCACCCCTCCACTTT. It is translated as CASSTHAPGNNSPLHF.

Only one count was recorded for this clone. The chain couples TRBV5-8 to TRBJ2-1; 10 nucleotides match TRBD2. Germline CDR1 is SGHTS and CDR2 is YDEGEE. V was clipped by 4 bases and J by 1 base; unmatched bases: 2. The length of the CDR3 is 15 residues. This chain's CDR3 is CASSEGLASYNEQFF. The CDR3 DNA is TGTGCCAGCAGCGAGGGACTAGCGTCCTACAATGAGCAGTTCTTC.

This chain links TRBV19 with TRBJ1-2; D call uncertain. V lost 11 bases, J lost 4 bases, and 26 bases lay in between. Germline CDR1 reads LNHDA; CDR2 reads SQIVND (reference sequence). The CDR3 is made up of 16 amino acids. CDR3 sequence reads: CAPKSTPHRLLYGYTF. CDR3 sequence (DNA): TGTGCCCCTAAATCAACCCCCCACAGATTACTCTATGGCTACACCTTC.

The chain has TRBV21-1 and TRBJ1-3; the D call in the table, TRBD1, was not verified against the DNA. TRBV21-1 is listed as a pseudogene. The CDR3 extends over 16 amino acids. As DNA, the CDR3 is TGTGCCAGCAGCAAAACAGGGGCTTTCCCCAGGAACACCATATATTTT. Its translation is CASSKTGAFPRNTIYF.

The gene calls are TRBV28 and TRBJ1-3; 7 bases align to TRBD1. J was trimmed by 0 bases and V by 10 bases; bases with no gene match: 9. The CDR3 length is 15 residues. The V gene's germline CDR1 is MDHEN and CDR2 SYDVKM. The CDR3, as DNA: TGTGCCACCCTTTCGGACAGGTACTCTGGAAACACCATATATTTT. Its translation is CATLSDRYSGNTIYF.

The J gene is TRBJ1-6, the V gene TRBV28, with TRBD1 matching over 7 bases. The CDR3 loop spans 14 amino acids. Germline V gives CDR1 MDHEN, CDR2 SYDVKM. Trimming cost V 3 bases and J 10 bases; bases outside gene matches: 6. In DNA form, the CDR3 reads TGTGCCAGCAGTTTGAGGGGGCGACTCTCACCCCTCCACTTT. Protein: CASSLRGRLSPLHF. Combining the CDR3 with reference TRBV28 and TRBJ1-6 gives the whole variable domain DVKVTQSSRYLVKRTGEKVFLECVQDMDHENMFWYRQDPGLGLRLIYFSYDVKMKEKGDIPEGYSVSREKKERFSLILESASTNQTSMYLCASSLRGRLSPLHFGNGTRLTVT.

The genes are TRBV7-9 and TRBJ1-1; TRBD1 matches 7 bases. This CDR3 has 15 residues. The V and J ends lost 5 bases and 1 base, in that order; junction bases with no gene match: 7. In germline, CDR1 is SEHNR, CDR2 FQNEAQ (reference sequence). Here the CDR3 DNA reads TGTGCCAGCAGCCCTGGACAGGCGGAGAACACTGAAGCTTTCTTT. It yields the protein CASSPGQAENTEAFF.

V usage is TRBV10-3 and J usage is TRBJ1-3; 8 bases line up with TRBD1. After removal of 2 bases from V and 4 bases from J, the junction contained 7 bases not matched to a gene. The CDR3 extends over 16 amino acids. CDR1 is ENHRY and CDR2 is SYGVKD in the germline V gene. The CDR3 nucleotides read TGTGCCATCAGTGAGCTCCCAACAGGGGGAGGAAACACCATATATTTT. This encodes CAISELPTGGGNTIYF.

The CDR3 region has the DNA TGTGCCAGCAGCCCCCTCTCTGAGCAGTTCTTC. Its protein is CASSPLSEQFF. The chain has TRBV2 and TRBJ2-1, with unresolved D. This CDR3 contains 11 residues. Trimming cost V 6 bases and J 9 bases, with 9 bases left between them. Germline V gives CDR1 SNHLY, CDR2 FYNNEI.

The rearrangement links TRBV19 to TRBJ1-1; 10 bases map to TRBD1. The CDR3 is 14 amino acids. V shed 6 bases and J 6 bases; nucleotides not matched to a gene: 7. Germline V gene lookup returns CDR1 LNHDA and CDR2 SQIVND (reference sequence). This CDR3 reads CASRIGTGDPEAFF. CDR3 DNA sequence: TGTGCCAGTAGGATCGGGACAGGGGATCCTGAAGCTTTCTTT.